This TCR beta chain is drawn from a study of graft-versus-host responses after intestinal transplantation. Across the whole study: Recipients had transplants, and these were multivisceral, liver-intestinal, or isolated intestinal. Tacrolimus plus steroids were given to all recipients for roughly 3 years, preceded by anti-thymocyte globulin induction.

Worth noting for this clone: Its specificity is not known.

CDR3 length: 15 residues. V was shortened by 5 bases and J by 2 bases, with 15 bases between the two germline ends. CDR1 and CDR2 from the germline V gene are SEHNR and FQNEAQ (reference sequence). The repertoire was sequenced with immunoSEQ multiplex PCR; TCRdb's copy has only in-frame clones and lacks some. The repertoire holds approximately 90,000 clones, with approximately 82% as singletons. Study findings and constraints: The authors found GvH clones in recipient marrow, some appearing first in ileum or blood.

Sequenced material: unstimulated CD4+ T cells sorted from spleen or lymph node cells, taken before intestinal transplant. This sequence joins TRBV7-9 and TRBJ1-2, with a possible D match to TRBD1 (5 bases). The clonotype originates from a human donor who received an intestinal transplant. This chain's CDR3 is CASSPPTSGNYGYTF. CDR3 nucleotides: TGTGCCAGCAGCCCGCCAACGTCAGGGAACTATGGCTACACCTTC.